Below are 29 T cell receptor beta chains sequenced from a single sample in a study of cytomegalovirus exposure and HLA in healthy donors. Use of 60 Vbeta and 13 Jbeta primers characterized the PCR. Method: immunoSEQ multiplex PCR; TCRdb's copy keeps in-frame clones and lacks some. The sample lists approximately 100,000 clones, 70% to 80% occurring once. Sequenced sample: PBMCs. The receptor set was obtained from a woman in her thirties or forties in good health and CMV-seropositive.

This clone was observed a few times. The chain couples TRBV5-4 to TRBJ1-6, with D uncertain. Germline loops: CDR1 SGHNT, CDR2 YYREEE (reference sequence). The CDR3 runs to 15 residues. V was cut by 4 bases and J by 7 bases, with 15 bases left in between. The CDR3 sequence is CASSRSRGRNSPLHF. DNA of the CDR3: TGTGCCAGCAGCCGTAGTCGAGGGAGGAATTCACCCCTCCACTTT.

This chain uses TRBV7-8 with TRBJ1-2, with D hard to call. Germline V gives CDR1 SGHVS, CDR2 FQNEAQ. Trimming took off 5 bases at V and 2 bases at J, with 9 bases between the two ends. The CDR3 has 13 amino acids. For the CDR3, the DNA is TGTGCCAGCAGCACCAGGTTGAACTATGGCTACACCTTC. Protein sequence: CASSTRLNYGYTF.

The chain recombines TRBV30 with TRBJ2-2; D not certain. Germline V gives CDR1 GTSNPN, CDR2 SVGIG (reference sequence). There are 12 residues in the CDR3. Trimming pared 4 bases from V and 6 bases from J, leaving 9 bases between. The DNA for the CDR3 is TGTGCCTGGAATTTGGGCCCCGGGGAGCTGTTTTTT. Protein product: CAWNLGPGELFF.

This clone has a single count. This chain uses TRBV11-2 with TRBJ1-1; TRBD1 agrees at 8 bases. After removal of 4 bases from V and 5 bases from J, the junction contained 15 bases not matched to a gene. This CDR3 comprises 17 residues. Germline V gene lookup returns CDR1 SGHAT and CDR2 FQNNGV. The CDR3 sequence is CASSSVGTGNLRTEAFF. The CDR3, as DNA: TGTGCCAGCAGCTCCGTGGGGACAGGAAACCTGAGGACTGAAGCTTTCTTT.

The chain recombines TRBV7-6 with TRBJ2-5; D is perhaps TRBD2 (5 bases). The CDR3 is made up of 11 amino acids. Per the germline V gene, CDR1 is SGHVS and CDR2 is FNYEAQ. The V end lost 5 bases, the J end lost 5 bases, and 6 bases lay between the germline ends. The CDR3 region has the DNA TGTGCCAGCAGCCCGGGGGAGACCCAGTACTTC. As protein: CASSPGETQYF. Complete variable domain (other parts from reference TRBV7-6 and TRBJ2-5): GAGVSQSPRYKVTKRGQDVALRCDPISGHVSLYWYRQALGQGPEFLTYFNYEAQQDKSGLPNDRFSAERPEGSISTLTIQRTEQRDSAMYRCASSPGETQYFGPGTRLLVL.

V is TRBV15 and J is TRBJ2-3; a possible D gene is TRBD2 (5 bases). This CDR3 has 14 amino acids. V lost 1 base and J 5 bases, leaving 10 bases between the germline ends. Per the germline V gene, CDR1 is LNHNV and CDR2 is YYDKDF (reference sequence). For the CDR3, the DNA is TGTGCCACCAGCAGAGCTACTAGTGGAGATACGCAGTATTTT. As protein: CATSRATSGDTQYF. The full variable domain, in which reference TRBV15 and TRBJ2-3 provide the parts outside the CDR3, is DAMVIQNPRYQVTQFGKPVTLSCSQTLNHNVMYWYQQKSSQAPKLLFHYYDKDFNNEADTPDNFQSRRPNTSFCFLDIRSPGLGDTAMYLCATSRATSGDTQYFGPGTRLTVL.

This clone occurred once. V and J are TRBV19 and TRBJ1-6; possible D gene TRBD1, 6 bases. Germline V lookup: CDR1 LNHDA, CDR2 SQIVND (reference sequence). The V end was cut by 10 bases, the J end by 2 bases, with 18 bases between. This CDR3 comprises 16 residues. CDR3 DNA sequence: TGTGCCACCTCAACCACAGGGTTTACCTATAATTCACCCCTCCACTTT. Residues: CATSTTGFTYNSPLHF.

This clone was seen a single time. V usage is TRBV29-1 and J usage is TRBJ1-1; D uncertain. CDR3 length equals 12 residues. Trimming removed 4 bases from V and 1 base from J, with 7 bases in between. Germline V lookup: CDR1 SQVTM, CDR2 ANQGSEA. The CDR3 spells CSVGFRNTEAFF. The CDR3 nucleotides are TGCAGCGTTGGTTTCCGGAACACTGAAGCTTTCTTT.

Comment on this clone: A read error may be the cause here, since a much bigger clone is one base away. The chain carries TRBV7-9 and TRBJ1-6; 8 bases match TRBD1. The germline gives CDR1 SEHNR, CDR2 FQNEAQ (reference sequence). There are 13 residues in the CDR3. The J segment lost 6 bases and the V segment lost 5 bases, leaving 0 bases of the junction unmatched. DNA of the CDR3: TGTGCCAGCAGCACAGGGGGTAATTCACCCCTCCACTTT. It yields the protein CASSTGGNSPLHF.

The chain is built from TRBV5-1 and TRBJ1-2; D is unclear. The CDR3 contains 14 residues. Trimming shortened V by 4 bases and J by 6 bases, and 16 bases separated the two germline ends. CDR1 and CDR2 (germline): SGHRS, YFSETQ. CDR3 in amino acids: CASSVGLLEDGYTF. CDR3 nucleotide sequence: TGCGCCAGCAGCGTTGGGTTGCTGGAGGATGGCTACACCTTC.

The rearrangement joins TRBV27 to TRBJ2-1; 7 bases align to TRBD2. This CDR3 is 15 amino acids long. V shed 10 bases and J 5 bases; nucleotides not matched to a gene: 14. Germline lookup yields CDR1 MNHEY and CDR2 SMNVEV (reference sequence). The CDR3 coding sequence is TGTGCCACCATAGGGGACTACCCAAGGAACAATGAGCAGTTCTTC. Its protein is CATIGDYPRNNEQFF.

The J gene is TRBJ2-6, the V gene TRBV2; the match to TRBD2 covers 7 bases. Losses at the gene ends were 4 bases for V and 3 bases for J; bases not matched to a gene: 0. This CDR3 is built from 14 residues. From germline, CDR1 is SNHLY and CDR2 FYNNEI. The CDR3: CASSGDYGANVLTF. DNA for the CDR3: TGTGCCAGCAGTGGGGACTATGGGGCCAACGTCCTGACTTTC.

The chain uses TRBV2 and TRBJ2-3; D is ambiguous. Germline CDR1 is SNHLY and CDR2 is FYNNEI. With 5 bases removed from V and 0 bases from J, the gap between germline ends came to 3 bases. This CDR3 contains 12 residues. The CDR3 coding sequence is TGTGCCAGCAGTCAAAGCACAGATACGCAGTATTTT. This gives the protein CASSQSTDTQYF.

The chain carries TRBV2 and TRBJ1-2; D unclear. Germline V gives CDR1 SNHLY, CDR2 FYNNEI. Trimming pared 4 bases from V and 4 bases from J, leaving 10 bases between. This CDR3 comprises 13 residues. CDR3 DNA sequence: TGTGCCAGCAGTGGTGAGGGTAGCTATGGCTACACCTTC. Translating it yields CASSGEGSYGYTF.

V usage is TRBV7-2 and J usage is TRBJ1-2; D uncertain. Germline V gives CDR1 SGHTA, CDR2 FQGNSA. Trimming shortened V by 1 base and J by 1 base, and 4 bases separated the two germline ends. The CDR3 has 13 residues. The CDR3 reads CASSLELNYGYTF. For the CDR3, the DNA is TGTGCCAGCAGCTTAGAACTTAACTATGGCTACACCTTC.

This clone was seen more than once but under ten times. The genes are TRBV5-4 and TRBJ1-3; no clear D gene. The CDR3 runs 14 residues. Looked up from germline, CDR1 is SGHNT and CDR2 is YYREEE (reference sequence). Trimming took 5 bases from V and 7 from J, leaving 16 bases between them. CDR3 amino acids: CASSSDGSGNTIYF. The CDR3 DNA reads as TGTGCCAGCAGTTCGGACGGGAGCGGGAACACCATATATTTT.

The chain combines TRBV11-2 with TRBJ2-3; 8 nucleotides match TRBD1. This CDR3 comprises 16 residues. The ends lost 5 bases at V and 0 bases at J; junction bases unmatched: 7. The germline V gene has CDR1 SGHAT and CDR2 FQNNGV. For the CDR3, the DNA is TGTGCCAGCAGCCCGCAGGGGGCGAAAAGCACAGATACGCAGTATTTT. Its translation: CASSPQGAKSTDTQYF.

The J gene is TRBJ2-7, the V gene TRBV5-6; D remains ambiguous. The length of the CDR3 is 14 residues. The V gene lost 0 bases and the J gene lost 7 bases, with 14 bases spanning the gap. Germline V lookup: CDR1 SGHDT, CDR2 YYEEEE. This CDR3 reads CASSLGAPPVEQYF. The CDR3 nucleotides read TGTGCCAGCAGCTTGGGGGCTCCCCCAGTAGAGCAGTACTTC.

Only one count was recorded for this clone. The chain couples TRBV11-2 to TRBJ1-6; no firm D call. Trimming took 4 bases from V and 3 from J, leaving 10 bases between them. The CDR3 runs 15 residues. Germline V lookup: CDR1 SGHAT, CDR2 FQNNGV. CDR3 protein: CASSYRVFYNSPLHF. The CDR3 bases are TGTGCCAGCAGCTACCGGGTTTTCTATAATTCACCCCTCCACTTT.

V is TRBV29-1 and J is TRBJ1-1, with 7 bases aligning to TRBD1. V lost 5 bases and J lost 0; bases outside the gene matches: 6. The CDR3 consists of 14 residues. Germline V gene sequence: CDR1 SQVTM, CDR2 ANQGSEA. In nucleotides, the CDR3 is TGCAGCGTTACTTCCGGGACAGTGAACACTGAAGCTTTCTTT. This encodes CSVTSGTVNTEAFF.

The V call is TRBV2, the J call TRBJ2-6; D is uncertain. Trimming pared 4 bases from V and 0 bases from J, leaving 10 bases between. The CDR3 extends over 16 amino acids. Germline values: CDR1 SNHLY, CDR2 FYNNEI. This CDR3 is CASSASRSSGANVLTF. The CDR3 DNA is TGTGCCAGCAGTGCCTCCCGTTCCTCTGGGGCCAACGTCCTGACTTTC.

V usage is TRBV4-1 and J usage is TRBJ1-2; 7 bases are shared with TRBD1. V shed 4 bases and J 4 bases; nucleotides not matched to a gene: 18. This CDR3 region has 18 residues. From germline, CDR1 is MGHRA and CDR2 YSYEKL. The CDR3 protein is CASSPTSGRTGEIYGYTF. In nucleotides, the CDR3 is TGCGCCAGCAGCCCTACGTCCGGGCGAACAGGGGAGATCTATGGCTACACCTTC.

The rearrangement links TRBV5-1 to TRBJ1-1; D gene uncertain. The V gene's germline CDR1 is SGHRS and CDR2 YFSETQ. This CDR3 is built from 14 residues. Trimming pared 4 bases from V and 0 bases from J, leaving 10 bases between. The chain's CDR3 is CASSHGNMNTEAFF. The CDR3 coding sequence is TGCGCCAGCAGCCACGGGAACATGAACACTGAAGCTTTCTTT.

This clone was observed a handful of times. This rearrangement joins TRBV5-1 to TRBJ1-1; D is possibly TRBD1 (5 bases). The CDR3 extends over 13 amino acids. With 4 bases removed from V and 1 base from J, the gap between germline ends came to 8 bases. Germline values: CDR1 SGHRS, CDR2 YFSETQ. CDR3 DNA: TGCGCCAGCAGCATAGGACAGAACACTGAAGCTTTCTTT. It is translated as CASSIGQNTEAFF.

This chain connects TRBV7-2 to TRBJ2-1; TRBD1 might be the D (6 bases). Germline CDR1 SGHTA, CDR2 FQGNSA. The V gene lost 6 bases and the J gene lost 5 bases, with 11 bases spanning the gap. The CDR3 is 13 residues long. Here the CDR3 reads CASRGASNNEQFF. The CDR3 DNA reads TGTGCCAGCAGGGGGGCTAGCAACAATGAGCAGTTCTTC. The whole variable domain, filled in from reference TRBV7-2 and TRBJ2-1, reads GAGVSQSPSNKVTEKGKDVELRCDPISGHTALYWYRQSLGQGLEFLIYFQGNSAPDKSGLPSDRFSAERTGGSVSTLTIQRTQQEDSAVYLCASRGASNNEQFFGPGTRLTVL.

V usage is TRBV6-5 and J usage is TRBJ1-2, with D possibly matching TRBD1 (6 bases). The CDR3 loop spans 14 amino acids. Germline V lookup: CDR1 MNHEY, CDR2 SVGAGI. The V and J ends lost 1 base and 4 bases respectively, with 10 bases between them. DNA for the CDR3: TGTGCCAGCAGTTACTGGCAGGGGACCTATGGCTACACCTTC. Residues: CASSYWQGTYGYTF.

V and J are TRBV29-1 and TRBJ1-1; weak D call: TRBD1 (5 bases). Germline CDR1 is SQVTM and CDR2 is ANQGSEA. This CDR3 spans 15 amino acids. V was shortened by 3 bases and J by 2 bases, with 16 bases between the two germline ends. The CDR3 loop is CSVDPLGGGNTEAFF. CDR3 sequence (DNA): TGCAGCGTTGACCCTCTCGGGGGGGGAAACACTGAAGCTTTCTTT.

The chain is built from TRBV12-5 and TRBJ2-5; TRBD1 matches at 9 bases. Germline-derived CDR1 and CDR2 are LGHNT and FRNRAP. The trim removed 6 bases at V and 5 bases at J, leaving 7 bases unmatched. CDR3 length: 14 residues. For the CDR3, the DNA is TGTGCTAGTGGCCTAGACAGGGGGTCGGAGACCCAGTACTTC. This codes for CASGLDRGSETQYF.

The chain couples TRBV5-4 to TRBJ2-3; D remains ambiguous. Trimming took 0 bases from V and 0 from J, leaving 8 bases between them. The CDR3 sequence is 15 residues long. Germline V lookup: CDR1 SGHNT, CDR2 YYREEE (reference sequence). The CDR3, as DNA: TGTGCCAGCAGCTTGGGAGATACTAGCACAGATACGCAGTATTTT. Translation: CASSLGDTSTDTQYF.